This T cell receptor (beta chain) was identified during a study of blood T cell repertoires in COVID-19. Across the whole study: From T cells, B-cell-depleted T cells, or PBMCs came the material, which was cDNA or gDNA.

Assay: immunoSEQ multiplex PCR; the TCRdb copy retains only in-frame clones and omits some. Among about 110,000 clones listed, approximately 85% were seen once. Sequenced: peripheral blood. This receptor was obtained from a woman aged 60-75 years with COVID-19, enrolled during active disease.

The CDR3 nucleotides are TGTGCCACCAGTGATGCCCCGTCCCGGGTGAATGAGCAGTTCTTC. Amino acid sequence: CATSDAPSRVNEQFF. The chain combines TRBV24-1 with TRBJ2-1; D is unclear. CDR1 KGHDR and CDR2 SFDVKD come from the germline V gene. V shed 3 bases and J shed 7 bases, with 15 bases lying between them. The CDR3 sequence is 15 residues long.